This passage covers 13 T cell receptor beta chains from one sample sequenced in a study of OX40 agonist ivuxolimab in advanced cancers. Clones were sequenced by immunoSEQ multiplex PCR, and TCRdb holds only the in-frame ones, with some missing. The sample carries approximately 15,000 clones, 70% recorded once. The sample was CD4+ or CD8+ T cells sorted from blood, taken in a trial of the OX40 agonist ivuxolimab. These TCRs come from an adult with an advanced solid tumor such as melanoma, head and neck, liver or kidney cancer.

This chain uses TRBV10-2 with TRBJ1-1; tentative D call: TRBD1 (5 bases). Germline V CDR1 and CDR2: WSHSY, SAAADI. CDR3 length: 12 amino acids. Between the trimmed V and J ends, which lost 5 bases and 6 bases, there was a span of 10 bases. The CDR3 sequence: CASSPQGPEAFF. CDR3 in DNA: TGCGCCAGCAGTCCTCAGGGTCCTGAAGCTTTCTTT.

This clone was counted a few times. The chain has TRBV28 and TRBJ1-1; D unclear. Germline-derived CDR1 and CDR2 are MDHEN and SYDVKM. V lost 0 bases and J 1 base, leaving 12 bases between the germline ends. The CDR3 runs 16 residues. For the CDR3, the DNA is TGTGCCAGCAGTTTATGGAGTGGCAGCGGGAACACTGAAGCTTTCTTT. Translating it yields CASSLWSGSGNTEAFF.

CDR3 sequence: CSVVSGTLQETQYF. CDR3 nucleotides: TGCAGCGTTGTTTCCGGGACATTGCAAGAGACCCAGTACTTC. The chain employs TRBV29-1 and TRBJ2-5; possible D gene TRBD1, 6 bases. There are 14 residues in the CDR3. Trimming pared 4 bases from V and 2 bases from J, leaving 14 bases between. CDR1 is SQVTM, CDR2 ANQGSEA, per germline. The variable domain in full, completed from reference TRBV29-1 and TRBJ2-5, reads SAVISQKPSRDICQRGTSLTIQCQVDSQVTMMFWYRQQPGQSLTLIATANQGSEATYESGFVIDKFPISRPNLTFSTLTVSNMSPEDSSIYLCSVVSGTLQETQYFGPGTRLLVL.

CDR3 sequence (DNA): TGTGCCAGCTCACTTGCCGGGGAGCTGTTTTTT. Translating gives CASSLAGELFF. The V and J genes are TRBV18 and TRBJ2-2; D unresolved. Germline V CDR1 and CDR2: KGHSH, LQKENI. The length of the CDR3 is 11 residues. V gave up 4 bases and J gave up 6 bases, with 3 bases separating them.

This clone was detected once. V and J are TRBV28 and TRBJ1-1, with unresolved D. The CDR3 has 12 amino acids. CDR1 is MDHEN and CDR2 is SYDVKM in the germline V gene. V was shortened by 6 bases and J by 6 bases, with 11 bases between the two germline ends. CDR3 nucleotides: TGTGCCAGCAGCTTAAAGGGCCCTGAAGCTTTCTTT. This gives the protein CASSLKGPEAFF.

This clone showed up just once. This chain joins TRBV25-1 and TRBJ1-2, with a weak D call TRBD1 (5 bases). CDR1 is MGHDK, CDR2 SYGVNS, per germline. Trimming shortened V by 5 bases and J by 2 bases, and 12 bases separated the two germline ends. The CDR3 runs to 14 residues. CDR3 nucleotide sequence: TGTGCCAGCAGTACAACCGGGACCAACTATGGCTACACCTTC. As protein: CASSTTGTNYGYTF.

The chain couples TRBV15 to TRBJ1-2, with a possible D match to TRBD1 (5 bases). V was clipped by 5 bases and J by 0 bases, with 25 bases between them. Germline CDR1 LNHNV, CDR2 YYDKDF (reference sequence). The CDR3 runs 19 residues. This chain's CDR3 is CATSPRRSKEGPANYGYTF. The CDR3 DNA sequence: TGTGCCACCAGCCCACGGAGGTCTAAAGAGGGACCCGCTAACTATGGCTACACCTTC.

This chain joins TRBV5-1 and TRBJ2-5; 16 positions agree with TRBD2. V was clipped by 7 bases and J by 5 bases; unmatched bases: 8. The length of the CDR3 is 16 residues. CDR1 SGHRS and CDR2 YFSETQ come from the germline V gene. CDR3 protein: CASGPGLAGGQETQYF. In DNA, the CDR3 is TGCGCCAGCGGACCGGGACTAGCGGGAGGGCAGGAGACCCAGTACTTC.

V usage is TRBV6-1 and J usage is TRBJ2-1; 9 nucleotides line up with TRBD2. CDR1 is MNHNS, CDR2 SASEGT, per germline. With V trimmed by 8 bases and J by 4 bases, 6 bases remained unmatched. CDR3 length: 14 amino acids. The CDR3 here is CASGRTSAYNEQFF. The CDR3 nucleotides are TGTGCCAGCGGGAGGACTAGCGCTTACAATGAGCAGTTCTTC.

The table lists this clone with a few counts. The rearrangement links TRBV29-1 to TRBJ2-5; 9 bases fit TRBD2. This CDR3 has 14 amino acids. Germline V gene data show CDR1 as SQVTM and CDR2 as ANQGSEA. V was clipped by 2 bases and J by 3 bases; unmatched bases: 4. CDR3 loop: CSVEIAGVEETQYF. The CDR3 nucleotides read TGCAGCGTTGAAATAGCGGGAGTGGAAGAGACCCAGTACTTC. Looking up the rest from reference TRBV29-1 and TRBJ2-5 gives the full variable domain: SAVISQKPSRDICQRGTSLTIQCQVDSQVTMMFWYRQQPGQSLTLIATANQGSEATYESGFVIDKFPISRPNLTFSTLTVSNMSPEDSSIYLCSVEIAGVEETQYFGPGTRLLVL.

V usage is TRBV7-9 and J usage is TRBJ2-7, with a tentative D call TRBD2 (6 bases). CDR1 and CDR2 (germline): SEHNR, FQNEAQ (reference sequence). CDR3 length: 15 amino acids. The ends were cut back, 4 bases at V and 1 base at J, with 14 bases in the middle. This CDR3 reads CASSYPGLNSYEQYF. CDR3 coding DNA: TGTGCCAGCAGCTACCCGGGACTGAATTCCTACGAGCAGTACTTC.

This clone was picked up a small number of times. The rearrangement uses TRBV6-6 and TRBJ2-5; no reliable D call. V shed 4 bases and J shed 2 bases, with 11 bases lying between them. Germline V gene data show CDR1 as MNHNY and CDR2 as SVGAGI (reference sequence). There are 14 residues in the CDR3. CDR3 nucleotide sequence: TGTGCCAGCAGTTTCCTAGGTGGGCAAGAGACCCAGTACTTC. Its translation: CASSFLGGQETQYF.

The chain employs TRBV5-8 and TRBJ2-3, with D possibly TRBD1 on 5 matching bases. Germline assignment: CDR1 SGHTS and CDR2 YDEGEE. CDR3 length: 13 amino acids. The V end was cut by 4 bases, the J end by 4 bases, with 10 bases between. CDR3 nucleotide sequence: TGTGCCAGCAGCGTACAGGATTCAGATACGCAGTATTTT. As protein: CASSVQDSDTQYF.